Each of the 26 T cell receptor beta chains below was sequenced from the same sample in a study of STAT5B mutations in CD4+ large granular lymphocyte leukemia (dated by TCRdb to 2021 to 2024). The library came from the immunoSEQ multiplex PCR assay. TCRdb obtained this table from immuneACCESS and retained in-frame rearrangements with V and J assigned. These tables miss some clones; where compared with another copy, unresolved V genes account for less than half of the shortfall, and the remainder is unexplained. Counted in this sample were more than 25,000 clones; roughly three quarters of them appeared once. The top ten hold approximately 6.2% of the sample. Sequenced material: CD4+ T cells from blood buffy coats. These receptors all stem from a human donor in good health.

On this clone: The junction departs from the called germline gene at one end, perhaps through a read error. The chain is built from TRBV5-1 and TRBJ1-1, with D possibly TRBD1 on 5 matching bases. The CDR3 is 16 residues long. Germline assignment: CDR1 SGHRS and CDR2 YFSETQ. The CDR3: CASSLAGRVGSTEAFF. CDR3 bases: TGCGCCAGCAGTTTGGCAGGGAGGGTCGGGAGCACTGAAGCTTTCTTT.

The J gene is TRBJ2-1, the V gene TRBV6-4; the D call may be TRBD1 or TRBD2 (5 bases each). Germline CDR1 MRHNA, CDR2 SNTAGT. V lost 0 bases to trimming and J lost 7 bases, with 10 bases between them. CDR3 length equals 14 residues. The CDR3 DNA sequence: TGTGCCAGCAGTGACTCATGGGGGTCGAATGAGCAGTTCTTC. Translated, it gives CASSDSWGSNEQFF.

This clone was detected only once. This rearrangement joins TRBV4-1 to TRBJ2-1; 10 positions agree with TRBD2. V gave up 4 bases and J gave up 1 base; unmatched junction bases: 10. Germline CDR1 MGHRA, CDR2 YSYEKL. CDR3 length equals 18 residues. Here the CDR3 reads CASSPSRSGGASYNEQFF. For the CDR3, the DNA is TGCGCCAGCAGCCCCTCGAGGAGCGGGGGGGCTTCCTACAATGAGCAGTTCTTC.

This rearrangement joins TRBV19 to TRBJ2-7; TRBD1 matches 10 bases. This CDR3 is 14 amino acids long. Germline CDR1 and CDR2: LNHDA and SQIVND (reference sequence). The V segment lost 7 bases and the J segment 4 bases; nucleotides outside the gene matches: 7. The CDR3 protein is CASMDRQGAYEQYF. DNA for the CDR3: TGTGCCAGTATGGACCGACAGGGGGCGTACGAGCAGTACTTC.

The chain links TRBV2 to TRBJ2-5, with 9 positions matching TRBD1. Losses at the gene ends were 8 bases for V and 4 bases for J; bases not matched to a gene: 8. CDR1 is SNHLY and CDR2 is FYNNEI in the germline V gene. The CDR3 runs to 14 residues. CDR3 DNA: TGTGCCAGCGGCCGGGACAGGGTACCAGAGACCCAGTACTTC. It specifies CASGRDRVPETQYF. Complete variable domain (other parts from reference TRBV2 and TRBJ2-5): EPEVTQTPSHQVTQMGQEVILRCVPISNHLYFYWYRQILGQKVEFLVSFYNNEISEKSEIFDDQFSVERPDGSNFTLKIRSTKLEDSAMYFCASGRDRVPETQYFGPGTRLLVL.

In nucleotides, the CDR3 is TGCAGCGTCGGCCTAGGGGGGGGCGGCCTCTACTATGGCTACACCTTC. Residues: CSVGLGGGGLYYGYTF. The J gene is TRBJ1-2, the V gene TRBV29-1; a possible D gene is TRBD1 (6 bases). Germline V gene data show CDR1 as SQVTM and CDR2 as ANQGSEA. Trimming took off 6 bases at V and 3 bases at J, with 23 bases between the two ends. The CDR3 extends over 16 amino acids.

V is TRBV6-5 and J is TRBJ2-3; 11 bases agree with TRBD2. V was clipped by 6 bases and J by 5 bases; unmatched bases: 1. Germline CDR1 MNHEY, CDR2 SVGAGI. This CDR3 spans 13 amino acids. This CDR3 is CASRLAGVDTQYF. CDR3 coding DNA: TGTGCCAGCAGACTAGCGGGGGTAGATACGCAGTATTTT.

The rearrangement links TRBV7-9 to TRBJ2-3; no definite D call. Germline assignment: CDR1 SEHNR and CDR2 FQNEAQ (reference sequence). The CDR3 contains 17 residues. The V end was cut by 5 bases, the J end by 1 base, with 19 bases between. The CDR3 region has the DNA TGTGCCAGCAGCCCCGCTACGGCTGGCTTGGGCACAGATACGCAGTATTTT. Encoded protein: CASSPATAGLGTDTQYF.

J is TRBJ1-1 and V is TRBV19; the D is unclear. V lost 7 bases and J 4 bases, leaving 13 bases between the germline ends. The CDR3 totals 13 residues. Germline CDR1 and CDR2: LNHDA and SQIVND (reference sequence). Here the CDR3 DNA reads TGTGCCAGTAAGGTGGTTTCAAGCACTGAAGCTTTCTTT. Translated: CASKVVSSTEAFF.

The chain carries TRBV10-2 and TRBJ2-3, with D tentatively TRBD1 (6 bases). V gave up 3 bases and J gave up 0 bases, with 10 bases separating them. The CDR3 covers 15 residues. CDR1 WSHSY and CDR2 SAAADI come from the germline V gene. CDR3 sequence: CASSDEGVSTDTQYF. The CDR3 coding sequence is TGCGCCAGCAGTGATGAGGGGGTGAGCACAGATACGCAGTATTTT.

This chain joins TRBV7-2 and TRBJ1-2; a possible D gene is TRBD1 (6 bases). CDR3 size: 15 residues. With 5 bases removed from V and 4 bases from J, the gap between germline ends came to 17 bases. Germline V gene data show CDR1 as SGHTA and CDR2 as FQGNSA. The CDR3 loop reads CASSVGGMGRYGYTF. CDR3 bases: TGTGCCAGCAGCGTAGGGGGGATGGGGCGCTATGGCTACACCTTC.

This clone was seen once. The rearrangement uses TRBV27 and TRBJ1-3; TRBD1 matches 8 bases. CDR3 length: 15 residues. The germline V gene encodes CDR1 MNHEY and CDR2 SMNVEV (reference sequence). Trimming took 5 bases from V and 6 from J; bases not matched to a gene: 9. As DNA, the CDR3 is TGTGCCAGCAGTCCTCGACAGACAGGGGCAAACACCATATATTTT. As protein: CASSPRQTGANTIYF.

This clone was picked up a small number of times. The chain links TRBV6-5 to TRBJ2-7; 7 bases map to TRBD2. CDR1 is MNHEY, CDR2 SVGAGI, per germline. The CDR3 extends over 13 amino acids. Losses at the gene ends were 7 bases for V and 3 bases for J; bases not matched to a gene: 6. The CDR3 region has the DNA TGTGCCAGCACCGACGGGGGGATCTACGAGCAGTACGTC. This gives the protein CASTDGGIYEQYV.

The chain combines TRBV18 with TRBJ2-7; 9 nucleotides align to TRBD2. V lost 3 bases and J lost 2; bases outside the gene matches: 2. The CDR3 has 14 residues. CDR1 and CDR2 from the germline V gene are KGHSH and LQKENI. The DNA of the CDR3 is TGTGCCAGCTCACCTTCTAGCGGGGCCTACGAGCAGTACTTC. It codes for CASSPSSGAYEQYF.

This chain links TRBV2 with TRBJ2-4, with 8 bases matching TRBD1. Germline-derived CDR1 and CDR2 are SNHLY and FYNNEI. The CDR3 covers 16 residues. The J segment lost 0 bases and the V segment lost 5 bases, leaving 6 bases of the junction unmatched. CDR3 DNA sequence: TGTGCCAGCAGTCCGGACAGGGTGCTAGCCAAAAACATTCAGTACTTC. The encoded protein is CASSPDRVLAKNIQYF. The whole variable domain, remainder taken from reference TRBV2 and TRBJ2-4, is EPEVTQTPSHQVTQMGQEVILRCVPISNHLYFYWYRQILGQKVEFLVSFYNNEISEKSEIFDDQFSVERPDGSNFTLKIRSTKLEDSAMYFCASSPDRVLAKNIQYFGAGTRLSVL.

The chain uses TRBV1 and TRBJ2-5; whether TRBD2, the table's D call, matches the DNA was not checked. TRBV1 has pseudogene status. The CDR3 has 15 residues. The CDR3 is CTSAGGRGGQETQYF. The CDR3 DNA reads TGCACCAGCGCCGGGGGGCGGGGGGGCCAAGAGACCCAGTACTTC.

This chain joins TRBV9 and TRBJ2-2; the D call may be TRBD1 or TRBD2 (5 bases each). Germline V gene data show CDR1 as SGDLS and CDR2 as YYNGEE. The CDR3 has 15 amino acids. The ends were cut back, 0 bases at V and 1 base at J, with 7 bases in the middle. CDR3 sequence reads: CASSVGGMNTGELFF. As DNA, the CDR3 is TGTGCCAGCAGCGTAGGGGGGATGAACACCGGGGAGCTGTTTTTT.

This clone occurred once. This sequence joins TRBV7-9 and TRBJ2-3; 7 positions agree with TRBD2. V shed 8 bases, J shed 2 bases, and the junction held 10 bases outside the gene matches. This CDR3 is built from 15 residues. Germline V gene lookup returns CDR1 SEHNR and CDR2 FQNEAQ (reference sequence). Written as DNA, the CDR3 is TGTGCCAGCGCTGCGGGGGATCTACACACAGATACGCAGTATTTT. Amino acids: CASAAGDLHTDTQYF.

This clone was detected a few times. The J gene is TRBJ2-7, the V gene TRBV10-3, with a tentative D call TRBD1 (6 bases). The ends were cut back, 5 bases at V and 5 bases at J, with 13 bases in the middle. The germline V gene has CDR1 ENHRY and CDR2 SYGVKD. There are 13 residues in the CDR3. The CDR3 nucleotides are TGTGCCATCAGTAGAAACAGGGTAGACGAGCAGTACTTC. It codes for CAISRNRVDEQYF.

CDR3 region: CASSQARQGAANTGELFF. CDR3 DNA: TGCGCCAGCAGCCAAGCCCGACAGGGGGCGGCGAACACCGGGGAGCTGTTTTTT. The rearrangement links TRBV4-3 to TRBJ2-2; 10 nucleotides match TRBD1. Trimming removed 1 base from V and 0 bases from J; junction bases left unmatched: 5. Germline V CDR1 and CDR2: LGHNA, YSLEER. The CDR3 length is 18 residues.

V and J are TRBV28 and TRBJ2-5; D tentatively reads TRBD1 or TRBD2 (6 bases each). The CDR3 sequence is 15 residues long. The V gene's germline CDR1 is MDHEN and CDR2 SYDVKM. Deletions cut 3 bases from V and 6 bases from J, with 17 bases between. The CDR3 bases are TGTGCCAGCAGTTTCCCGGGGGCTACTGGGCAGACCCAGTACTTC. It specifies CASSFPGATGQTQYF.

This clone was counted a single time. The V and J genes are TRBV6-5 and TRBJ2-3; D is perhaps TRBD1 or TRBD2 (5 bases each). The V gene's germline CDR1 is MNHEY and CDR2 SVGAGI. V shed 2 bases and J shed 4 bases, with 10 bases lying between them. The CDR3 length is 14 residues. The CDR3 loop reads CASSYEVGADTQYF. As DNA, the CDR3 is TGTGCCAGCAGTTACGAGGTGGGGGCAGATACGCAGTATTTT.

As DNA, the CDR3 is TGCGCCAGCAGCTTAGGTTCACGCGATACGCAGTATTTT. Residues: CASSLGSRDTQYF. This chain connects TRBV5-1 to TRBJ2-3; no definite D call. The CDR3 is 13 residues long. Germline CDR1 and CDR2: SGHRS and YFSETQ. V was cut by 2 bases and J by 6 bases, with 10 bases left in between.

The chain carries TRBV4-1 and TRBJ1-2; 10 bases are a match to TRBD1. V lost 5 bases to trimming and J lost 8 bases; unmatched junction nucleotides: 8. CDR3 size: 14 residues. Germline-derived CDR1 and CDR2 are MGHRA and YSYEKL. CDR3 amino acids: CASSAAGTGDGYTF. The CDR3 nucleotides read TGCGCCAGCAGCGCAGCAGGGACAGGGGACGGCTACACCTTC.

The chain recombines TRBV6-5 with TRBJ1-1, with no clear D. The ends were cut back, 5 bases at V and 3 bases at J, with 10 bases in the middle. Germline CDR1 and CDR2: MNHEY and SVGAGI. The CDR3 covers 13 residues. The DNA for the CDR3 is TGTGCCAGCAGTGCCATGATGGACACTGAAGCTTTCTTT. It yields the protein CASSAMMDTEAFF.

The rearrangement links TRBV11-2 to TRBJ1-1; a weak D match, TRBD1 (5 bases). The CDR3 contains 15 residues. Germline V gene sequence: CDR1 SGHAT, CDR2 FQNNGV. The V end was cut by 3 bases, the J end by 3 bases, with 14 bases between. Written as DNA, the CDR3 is TGTGCCAGCAGCTTGAGAGGGGCGGGGGACACTGAAGCTTTCTTT. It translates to CASSLRGAGDTEAFF. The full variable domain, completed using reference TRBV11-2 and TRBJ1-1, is EAGVAQSPRYKIIEKRQSVAFWCNPISGHATLYWYQQILGQGPKLLIQFQNNGVVDDSQLPKDRFSAERLKGVDSTLKIQPAKLEDSAVYLCASSLRGAGDTEAFFGQGTRLTVV.